This T cell receptor (beta chain) was recovered during a study of T cells in Graves' hyperthyroidism and ophthalmopathy. Template material for amplifying TCR beta CDR3 regions consisted of RNA transcripts. Initially, a first-round RT-PCR of the TCR CDR3 employed the HTBI primer set. TCRdb reprocessed the multiplex PCR reads via MiXCR and lists one record per CDR3 protein. The sample has 500,000 or so distinct CDR3 sequences; more than 15% are singletons. The sequence was collected from a woman in her 30s with Graves' ophthalmopathy. Sequenced material: blood.

CDR3 loop: CASSQAGRDSYEQYF. The CDR3 DNA reads as TGTGCCAGCAGCCAAGCGGGACGGGACTCCTACGAGCAGTACTTC. This chain joins TRBV4-2 and TRBJ2-7; D tentatively reads TRBD1 or TRBD2 (5 bases each). The V and J ends lost 1 base and 0 bases respectively, with 10 bases between them. The CDR3 covers 15 residues. Germline CDR1 and CDR2: LGHNA and YNFKEQ.